This T cell receptor (beta chain) was found in a study of a mutant IDH1 vaccine in newly diagnosed glioma. Stated time point: week 11, during vaccination. A 20-mer mutant IDH1 peptide at 300 ug was injected subcutaneously with topical imiquimod. The assay was immunoSEQ multiplex PCR, and TCRdb's table has in-frame clones only and misses some. The data hold approximately 40,000 clones, with roughly 89% observed a single time. Per germline, CDR1 LGHNA and CDR2 YSLEER. The CDR3 consists of 14 residues. Trimming at V came to 0 bases and at J to 8 bases, leaving 5 bases not matched to a gene. Comments on this clone: Its antigen is still unknown.

The specimen comprised PBMCs, sampled from a glioma patient whose treatment included an IDH1 peptide vaccine. This clonotype originated in a man aged 35-49 years with glioma. This chain links TRBV4-3 with TRBJ1-2; the match to TRBD1 covers 8 bases. CDR3 coding DNA: TGCGCCAGCAGCCAAGACAGGGGGCCGGGGGGCTACACCTTC. Protein sequence: CASSQDRGPGGYTF.